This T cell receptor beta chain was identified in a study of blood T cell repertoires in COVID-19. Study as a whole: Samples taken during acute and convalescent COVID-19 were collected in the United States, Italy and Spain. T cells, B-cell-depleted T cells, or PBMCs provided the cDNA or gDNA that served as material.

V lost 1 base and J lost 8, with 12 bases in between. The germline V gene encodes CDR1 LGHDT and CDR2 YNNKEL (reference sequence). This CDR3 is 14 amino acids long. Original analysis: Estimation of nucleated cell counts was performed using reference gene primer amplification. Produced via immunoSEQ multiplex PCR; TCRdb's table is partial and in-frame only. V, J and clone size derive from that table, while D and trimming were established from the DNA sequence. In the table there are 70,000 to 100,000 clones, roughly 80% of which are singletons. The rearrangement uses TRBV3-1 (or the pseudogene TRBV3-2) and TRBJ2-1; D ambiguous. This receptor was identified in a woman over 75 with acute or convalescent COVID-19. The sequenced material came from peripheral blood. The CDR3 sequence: CASSQAARWDEQFF. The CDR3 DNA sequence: TGTGCCAGCAGCCAAGCGGCGCGGTGGGATGAGCAGTTCTTC.